Below, 19 T cell receptor beta chains from the same sample are listed, as sequenced in a study of blood T cells in healthy people across ages. Combining a sample-barcoded 5' primer with a J-beta primer mix, a second PCR ran for roughly 6 to 12 cycles. Using its own MiXCR run on the 5' RACE reads, TCRdb lists one record per CDR3 protein. The table lists 800,000 or so distinct CDR3 sequences, approximately 25% of them singletons. This sample also belongs to another study, concerning T cells of mothers and their children.

Sequenced sample: blood. These receptors were taken from a boy between 5 and 17 years old in good health.

The chain joins TRBV5-5 to TRBJ2-7; TRBD1 might be the D (5 bases). Looked up from germline, CDR1 is SGHKS and CDR2 is YYEKEE (reference sequence). The CDR3 sequence is 15 residues long. Deletions cut 6 bases from V and 0 bases from J, with 16 bases between. CDR3 coding DNA: TGTGCCAGCATCGAGCTAGGGGTAGACTCCTACGAGCAGTACTTC. It translates to CASIELGVDSYEQYF.

The chain couples TRBV29-1 to TRBJ2-1, with 11 bases that match TRBD2. The ends lost 3 bases at V and 5 bases at J; junction bases unmatched: 15. The CDR3 spans 18 residues. From germline, CDR1 is SQVTM and CDR2 ANQGSEA. This CDR3 is CSVEDGGLAGGRDNEQFF. The DNA for the CDR3 is TGCAGCGTTGAGGACGGGGGGTTAGCGGGAGGGCGGGACAATGAGCAGTTCTTC.

The chain couples TRBV20-1 to TRBJ2-5; 8 positions agree with TRBD1. Germline CDR1 DFQATT, CDR2 SNEGSKA (reference sequence). The CDR3 consists of 14 residues. After removal of 4 bases from V and 3 bases from J, the junction contained 7 bases not matched to a gene. CDR3 loop: CSANTDRGKETQYF. Written as DNA, the CDR3 is TGCAGTGCTAATACTGACAGGGGTAAAGAGACCCAGTACTTC.

The V gene is TRBV6-5, the J gene TRBJ2-5, with D perhaps matching TRBD2 (5 bases). V lost 5 bases and J 1 base, leaving 8 bases between the germline ends. From germline, CDR1 is MNHEY and CDR2 SVGAGI. The CDR3 length is 13 residues. This chain's CDR3 is CASSKGGQETQYF. The CDR3 DNA reads as TGTGCCAGCAGTAAAGGAGGCCAAGAGACCCAGTACTTC.

This clonotype came up a few times. The chain employs TRBV29-1 and TRBJ1-2, with D possibly TRBD1 on 5 matching bases. This CDR3 region has 14 residues. CDR1 is SQVTM, CDR2 ANQGSEA, per germline. CDR3 DNA sequence: TGCGGCGGCTGGGGCAGTCTAGGAGGGCATGGCTACACCTTC. This sequence encodes CGGWGSLGGHGYTF.

Only a few counts were recorded for this clonotype. The chain uses TRBV12-3 or TRBV12-4 and TRBJ1-1; tentatively, D is TRBD1 (5 bases). The CDR3 is 15 residues long. V lost 6 bases to trimming and J lost 1 base, with 15 bases between them. The CDR3 DNA reads as TGTGCCAGCAGGGTCGGGACCCTTTCGAACACTGAAGCTTTCTTT. Its translation is CASRVGTLSNTEAFF.

This clonotype showed up just a few times. CDR3 region: CASSRTGGSGNTIYF. The CDR3 DNA reads TGTGCCAGCAGCCGTACAGGGGGCTCTGGAAACACCATATATTTT. This chain uses TRBV7-2 with TRBJ1-3, with 8 bases aligning to TRBD1. The length of the CDR3 is 15 residues. After removal of 5 bases from V and 0 bases from J, the junction contained 3 bases not matched to a gene. Germline-derived CDR1 and CDR2 are SGHTA and FQGNSA.

This clonotype was recorded a few times. The chain is built from TRBV27 and TRBJ2-1; a weak D match, TRBD2 (6 bases). The V end lost 8 bases, the J end lost 3 bases, and 17 bases lay between the germline ends. Germline CDR1 and CDR2: MNHEY and SMNVEV (reference sequence). This CDR3 contains 15 residues. DNA of the CDR3: TGTGCCAGCTACCCGGGACTCGACGACTACAATGAGCAGTTCTTC. Its translation: CASYPGLDDYNEQFF.

This clonotype was counted a few times. Written as DNA, the CDR3 is TGTGCCAGCAGCTTCCGAGGGGAAACTAACTATGGCTACACCTTC. Protein sequence: CASSFRGETNYGYTF. The chain employs TRBV7-2 and TRBJ1-2; D might be TRBD1 (5 bases). This CDR3 has 15 residues. Germline CDR1 and CDR2: SGHTA and FQGNSA. Trimming removed 3 bases at V and 0 bases at J, with 11 bases between.

The chain employs TRBV29-1 and TRBJ1-1; D is possibly TRBD1 (5 bases). The CDR3 runs 13 residues. V shed 4 bases and J shed 10 bases, with 19 bases lying between them. Germline V CDR1 and CDR2: SQVTM, ANQGSEA. The CDR3 here is CSVVQGGSYVAFF. DNA for the CDR3: TGCAGCGTTGTCCAGGGAGGCAGTTATGTAGCTTTCTTT. The full variable domain, in which reference TRBV29-1 and TRBJ1-1 provide the parts outside the CDR3, is SAVISQKPSRDICQRGTSLTIQCQVDSQVTMMFWYRQQPGQSLTLIATANQGSEATYESGFVIDKFPISRPNLTFSTLTVSNMSPEDSSIYLCSVVQGGSYVAFFGQGTRLTVV.

The rearrangement links TRBV12-3 or TRBV12-4 to TRBJ2-1; 10 positions match TRBD2. V shed 6 bases and J 13 bases; nucleotides not matched to a gene: 9. The CDR3 covers 13 residues. CDR3 in amino acids: CASRPASGRAQFF. CDR3 DNA: TGTGCCAGCAGACCCGCCAGCGGGAGGGCCCAGTTCTTC.

This clonotype was seen a handful of times. The V gene is TRBV6-5, the J gene TRBJ1-3, with TRBD1 matching 7 bases. This CDR3 comprises 16 residues. From germline, CDR1 is MNHEY and CDR2 SVGAGI. The CDR3: CATAPTGNPPGNTIYF. The CDR3 DNA reads as TGTGCGACTGCCCCGACAGGGAATCCTCCTGGAAACACCATATATTTT.

The chain recombines TRBV7-2 with TRBJ2-7; D gene uncertain. Per germline, CDR1 SGHTA and CDR2 FQGNSA. The CDR3 runs to 13 residues. Trimming took 5 bases from V and 3 from J, leaving 11 bases between them. CDR3 region: CASSLAVVYEQYF. Written as DNA, the CDR3 is TGTGCCAGCAGCCTCGCGGTCGTCTACGAGCAGTACTTC. Variable domain in full (rest from reference TRBV7-2 and TRBJ2-7): GAGVSQSPSNKVTEKGKDVELRCDPISGHTALYWYRQSLGQGLEFLIYFQGNSAPDKSGLPSDRFSAERTGGSVSTLTIQRTQQEDSAVYLCASSLAVVYEQYFGPGTRLTVT.

This clonotype was seen a few times. V and J are TRBV18 and TRBJ1-2; TRBD1 might be the D (5 bases). CDR1 and CDR2 from the germline V gene are KGHSH and LQKENI. V was clipped by 0 bases and J by 4 bases, with 15 bases between them. The CDR3 has 16 residues. CDR3 DNA sequence: TGTGCCAGCTCACCACCAAACCAGGACACAATCTATGGCTACACCTTC. Amino acid sequence: CASSPPNQDTIYGYTF. The entire variable domain, with the rest obtained from reference TRBV18 and TRBJ1-2, is as follows: NAGVMQNPRHLVRRRGQEARLRCSPMKGHSHVYWYRQLPEEGLKFMVYLQKENIIDESGMPKERFSAEFPKEGPSILRIQQVVRGDSAAYFCASSPPNQDTIYGYTFGSGTRLTVV.

This clonotype has a count of ten or more. The chain couples TRBV5-1 to TRBJ2-7; possible D gene TRBD2, 5 bases. The ends were cut back, 6 bases at V and 0 bases at J, with 13 bases in the middle. The V gene's germline CDR1 is SGHRS and CDR2 YFSETQ. The CDR3 contains 14 residues. CDR3 sequence (DNA): TGCGCCAGCACCCCTTCGGGGTACTCCTACGAGCAGTACTTC. This translates into CASTPSGYSYEQYF.

In its sample, this clonotype was seen a few times. The rearrangement links TRBV3-1 to TRBJ1-3; D gene uncertain. The length of the CDR3 is 14 residues. From germline, CDR1 is LGHDT and CDR2 YNNKEL (reference sequence). V shed 6 bases and J shed 0 bases, with 9 bases lying between them. The CDR3 sequence is CASRRSYSGNTIYF. The CDR3, as DNA: TGTGCCAGCAGACGATCATACTCTGGAAACACCATATATTTT.

This clonotype was counted between two and nine times. The chain uses TRBV11-2 and TRBJ2-5, with D possibly TRBD2 on 6 matching bases. The CDR3 extends over 16 amino acids. The V gene lost 6 bases and the J gene lost 0 bases, with 17 bases spanning the gap. Germline CDR1 is SGHAT and CDR2 is FQNNGV. CDR3 amino acids: CASRTAFRGYQETQYF. In nucleotides, the CDR3 is TGTGCCAGCAGGACCGCCTTTCGGGGGTACCAAGAGACCCAGTACTTC.

The chain joins TRBV5-5 to TRBJ2-5; 14 nucleotides agree with TRBD2. The CDR3 contains 17 residues. The V and J ends lost 3 bases and 4 bases, in that order; junction bases with no gene match: 8. CDR1 SGHKS and CDR2 YYEKEE come from the germline V gene (reference sequence). CDR3 protein: CASSWGTSGRMGETQYF. CDR3 nucleotide sequence: TGTGCCAGCAGCTGGGGGACTAGCGGGAGAATGGGAGAGACCCAGTACTTC.

As concerns this clonotype: One end of the junction varies from germline; a read error may be responsible. This chain joins TRBV20-1 and TRBJ2-3; TRBD2 aligns across 9 bases. Germline V gene lookup returns CDR1 DFQATT and CDR2 SNEGSKA (reference sequence). CDR3 length equals 16 residues. The CDR3 sequence is CSARDDQRGDTDTQYF. The DNA for the CDR3 is TGCAGTGCAAGAGATGACCAGCGGGGGGACACAGATACGCAGTATTTT.